This T cell receptor beta chain was profiled in a study of cytomegalovirus exposure and HLA in healthy donors (dated by TCRdb to about 2017). About the study as a whole: An earlier analysis of about 530 of the donors reported about 300 Gb of sequence data and some 110 million unique TCR beta sequences obtained from some 170 million T cells. An early release covering approximately 600 HLA-typed donors comprised about 320 gigabases of sequencing data and around 80 million unique TCR sequences. Of the 350 to 450 genotyped donors, 81% fell in the genetic ancestry cluster associated with self-reported Caucasian donors. The aim of the study was to test whether cataloging public T cell receptors could identify signatures of past pathogen exposure. Using immunosequencing, the study profiled T cell repertoires from fewer than 850 subjects and related those repertoires to cytomegalovirus serostatus. A separate validation cohort of 90 to 150 different subjects was used in addition to the roughly 720-subject first cohort. The study combined high-throughput TCR immunosequencing, statistical association of individual TCRs with disease status, and machine learning to predict cytomegalovirus infection status. To study patterns of TCR occurrence, a later analysis re-analyzed previously published TCR beta repertoires from 500 to 850 donors and added high-resolution HLA genotyping. The later analysis used no new phenotypic data to find candidate immune exposures, relying instead on TCR beta sequences and their occurrence across donors. An earlier analysis of nearly 600 of the donors applied high-throughput TCR beta sequencing to assess whether each TCR beta V gene segment acted as functional or pseudogenic. Alongside the repertoire data, information on donor age, sex, ethnicity and CMV serostatus was compiled. Genome-wide SNP genotypes for about 65% of the 666 donors were used in a later genetic analysis, which treated that subset as a discovery cohort. All discovery cohort repertoires had been generated using a single sequencing platform. Class I and class II HLA loci were covered by the typing at four-digit resolution. Typing coverage varied by locus: roughly 629-640 donors for A, B, C, DRB1 and DQB1; about 520 for DQA1; around 610 for DPA1; roughly 470 for DPB1. Five DR-DQ haplotypes were treated as single units for association and clustering because of strong linkage in the cohort. Across 398 genotyped donors of the cohort, an average of approximately 240,000 unique TCR beta nucleotide sequences per donor were sequenced, and around 19% of those sequences were non-productive.

Relative to germline, V is 6 bases shorter and J is 1 base shorter, with 9 bases between their ends. The germline V gene yields KGHSH for CDR1 and LQKENI for CDR2. Reading from cysteine to phenylalanine, the CDR3 counts 13 amino acids. Here the CDR3 DNA is all that survives: 39 bases in frame from base 1. A note on this clone: No cognate antigen has been identified for it.

Broader findings and caveats from the paper: In vitro tests confirmed that three of the cytomegalovirus-associated TCR beta chains recognize cytomegalovirus antigens. A later analysis found that HLA-associated TCR beta chains were more clonally expanded and had lower generation probabilities than equally common non-associated chains. In both the original and validation cohorts, the classifier was reported to diagnose cytomegalovirus status with high specificity and sensitivity. A total of fewer than 200 TCR beta chains were listed by the study as associated with cytomegalovirus. Because counts were too low, roughly 17 rarely observed V segments, including chromosome 9 orphons, were left out of the earlier analysis of some 640 of the donors. Some IMGT-functional V segments, including TRBV6-2 and TRBV6-3, could not be distinguished by the 87-base-pair reads and were therefore excluded. The authors suggested that the approach could potentially be extended to other disease states and immunological phenotypes. In a later analysis, the rate of TCR association differed among HLA loci, with DRB1 alleles having the most associated TCRs and HLA-C alleles having the fewest. In a later genetic analysis, a missense DCLRE1C variant was associated with V-gene and J-gene trimming of TCR beta chains, and the association was replicated in an independent cohort. Because some donors lacked HLA typing at each locus, the association tests relied only on the typed subset. While some public TCRs were present in many individuals, most TCR sequences turned up only very rarely across donors. A later analysis found that most CMV-associated TCR beta chains appeared HLA-restricted, with HLA associations seemingly driven largely by CMV exposure. A further reported finding was that TCR beta sequences accurately predicted the HLA-A and HLA-B alleles for most subjects in the first cohort. Immune exposure information for the cohort was limited to CMV serostatus. Roughly uniform sequencing depth across donors was assumed in presence/absence analyses, although this assumption may not hold. Assigning TCR associations to individual alleles was difficult when HLA alleles, especially DR and DQ, strongly co-occurred. The sequencing pipeline was judged likely to have produced a cluster of highly shared sequence variants as a technical artifact. Broadly in line with IMGT annotations, most TCR beta V segments showed up in productive rearrangements about 90% or about 30% of the time in an earlier analysis of some 590 of the donors. A later genetic analysis reported fewer N-insertions in productive TCRs among donors in an Asian-associated ancestry cluster than the roughly 620-donor mean. Linkage disequilibrium might explain the correlated functional status among segregating V segments, but an unknown experimental factor could not be ruled out. In a later analysis, about 16,000 TCR beta sequences were associated with specific HLA alleles at a false discovery rate of 0.05. Only TCR beta chains were sequenced in this cohort, and the absence of alpha or paired-chain data limited detectable features. A later analysis reported that several top co-occurrence clusters appeared linked to parvovirus B19, influenza, CMV and Epstein-Barr virus.

The cohort was made up of approximately 670 healthy bone marrow donors. All cohort members were sampled while nominally healthy, although unrecorded immune exposures were likely present. The donor was CMV seronegative and was included in the group of over 300 seronegative cohort members. Each donor provided a peripheral blood sample, and peripheral blood mononuclear cells were used for TCR beta sequencing. Genomic DNA extraction from the blood cell samples was performed with the Qiagen DNeasy Blood Extraction Kit. Libraries were prepared through the immunoSEQ multiplex PCR assay. A mixture of 60 forward primers for TCR Vbeta segments and 13 reverse primers for TCR Jbeta segments was used in the multiplex PCR. A multiplex PCR assay on genomic DNA amplified the CDR3 region of rearranged TCR beta genes. The Illumina HiSeq System was used to sequence the amplified TCR beta libraries as 87-base-pair reads. The authors processed their data as follows. Across the 670 or so repertoires, a later analysis counted approximately 75 million unique TCR beta chains, 9.5 million to 13 million of which were shared by at least two donors. Raw reads were error-corrected and collapsed into unique sequences by a nearest-neighbor algorithm in which closely related sequences were merged to remove PCR and sequencing errors. To assign V, D and J gene segments, CDR3 sequences were aligned to IMGT reference sequences. For a sequence to be retained, at least a six-nucleotide match to both a V gene segment and a J gene segment was required. A rearrangement was called productive if the CDR3 had no stop codons and remained in frame with V and J, and every other rearrangement was called non-productive. CDR3 was defined by IMGT convention, running from the second conserved V-encoded cysteine to the conserved J-encoded phenylalanine. The earlier analysis of roughly 590 of the donors excluded sequences that lacked an unambiguous match to a single V gene segment. In an earlier analysis of several hundred of the donors, a V segment was called functional when productive rearrangements were above 56.7%, and segregating when the standard deviation between donors exceeded 5%. A statistical classification framework was built to diagnose cytomegalovirus status from the catalog of TCR beta chain sequences. In a later analysis, V and J genes were assigned by comparing TCR nucleotide sequences against IMGT/GENE-DB human TR gene sequences. A later analysis assigned CDR3 sequences and most-parsimonious VDJ recombination scenarios with the TCRdist pipeline. In a later analysis, every TCR beta chain was defined by the combination of its CDR3 amino acid sequence and its V-gene family, and reads without a unique V-gene family were dropped. A later analysis removed 500 to 600 highly shared, low-generation-probability nucleotide sequences to deal with suspected cross-contamination and a sequencing artifact. A later analysis calculated a clonal expansion index for each public chain from normalized within-repertoire ranks of inferred template counts. In a later analysis, generation probabilities were computed with a VDJ recombination model fitted to out-of-frame rearrangements, and the resulting probabilities were checked against IGoR. In a later analysis, hypergeometric tests were used to score TCR-TCR, TCR-HLA and TCR-CMV co-occurrence, with a repertoire-size bias correction applied to TCR pairs. In a later analysis, false discovery rates were estimated by permuting HLA or CMV assignments 20 times. In a later analysis, co-occurring TCRs were grouped with DBSCAN, and TCRdist sequence similarity was added when clustering was performed within HLA-allele-positive subsets. For co-occurrence clustering, repertoires with fewer than 30,000 or more than 120,000 public chains were excluded, along with several repertoires with anomalous nucleotide sharing. TCRdb retrieved this table from immuneACCESS and kept in-frame rearrangements only. Not all clones are present; in checked studies, unresolved V genes account for under half, and no reason is known for the remainder. V and J calls and clone size are copied from that table; D and trimming were computed from the DNA. This sample's table contains 150,000 or so clones. The top ten hold about 1.7% of the sample.

Sequencing was done on a sample of PBMCs. This receptor was obtained from a woman aged 50 to 60 in good health and CMV-seronegative. Recombination connected TRBV18 to TRBJ1-1; the best D guess is TRBD1, with 6 bases matching. This receptor has the CDR3 CASSSDRNTEAFF. The DNA sequence reads TGTGCCAGCTCTTCGGACAGGAACACTGAAGCTTTCTTT.